Presented here are 24 T cell receptor beta chains from one specimen sequenced in a study of T cell responses to AZD1222 COVID-19 vaccine. Assay: immunoSEQ multiplex PCR; the TCRdb copy retains only in-frame clones and omits some. The data hold roughly 120,000 clones, with 86% observed a single time. Sequencing used peripheral blood, obtained on day 0 of AZD1222 vaccination. The origin of the receptors is an adult in good health.

The rearrangement links TRBV7-9 to TRBJ1-1, with D perhaps matching TRBD1 (6 bases). The CDR3 runs to 12 residues. Trimming stripped 4 bases from V and 10 bases from J, with 13 bases between. CDR1 and CDR2 (germline): SEHNR, FQNEAQ (reference sequence). Here the CDR3 reads CASSYIRGAAFF. The CDR3 DNA reads TGTGCCAGCAGCTACATCAGGGGTGCAGCTTTCTTT.

The gene calls are TRBV4-3 and TRBJ2-2; no clear D. Trimming left V 4 bases short and J 0 bases short, with 12 bases between. The germline V gene encodes CDR1 LGHNA and CDR2 YSLEER. The CDR3 totals 16 residues. This chain's CDR3 is CASSPSEAANTGELFF. CDR3 DNA sequence: TGCGCCAGCAGCCCAAGTGAAGCCGCGAACACCGGGGAGCTGTTTTTT.

The V and J genes are TRBV6-6 and TRBJ2-1; 10 bases are shared with TRBD2. From germline, CDR1 is MNHNY and CDR2 SVGAGI (reference sequence). V lost 6 bases and J lost 7; bases outside the gene matches: 9. The CDR3 consists of 15 residues. CDR3 coding DNA: TGTGCCAGCAGCGACGGGCTAGCGGGGGATAATGAGCAGTTCTTC. This codes for CASSDGLAGDNEQFF.

This chain links TRBV24-1 with TRBJ2-2, with D unclear. The germline V gene has CDR1 KGHDR and CDR2 SFDVKD. There are 11 residues in the CDR3. V was clipped by 5 bases and J by 8 bases, with 5 bases between them. The CDR3: CATSVRGELFF. The CDR3 DNA follows: TGTGCCACCAGTGTTCGTGGGGAGCTGTTTTTT.

The chain uses TRBV5-6 and TRBJ2-1, with TRBD2 matching over 8 bases. Germline CDR1 and CDR2: SGHDT and YYEEEE. The CDR3 sequence is 15 residues long. The junction had 8 bases not matched to a gene; V was cut back by 2 bases and J by 7 bases. CDR3 sequence (DNA): TGTGCCAGCAGCTTAAATTACGCTAGCGGGAATGAGCAGTTCTTC. Its translation: CASSLNYASGNEQFF.

The CDR3 sequence: CATRFLAGASDTQYF. In DNA form, the CDR3 reads TGTGCCACCCGTTTTCTAGCGGGAGCTTCAGATACGCAGTATTTT. The chain uses TRBV6-4 and TRBJ2-3; 10 positions match TRBD2. Germline lookup yields CDR1 MRHNA and CDR2 SNTAGT. The ends lost 10 bases at V and 4 bases at J; junction bases unmatched: 11. This CDR3 contains 15 residues.

This sequence joins TRBV3-1 (or the pseudogene TRBV3-2) and TRBJ2-1; unclear D gene. Germline V gene data show CDR1 as LGHDT and CDR2 as YNNKEL (reference sequence). Trimming pared 4 bases from V and 7 bases from J, leaving 14 bases between. The CDR3 consists of 14 residues. CDR3 loop: CASSRVGSQNEQFF. CDR3 coding DNA: TGTGCCAGCAGCCGCGTTGGGTCTCAGAATGAGCAGTTCTTC.

V usage is TRBV7-9 and J usage is TRBJ1-3; TRBD1 matches 9 bases. J gave up 8 bases and V 5 bases, and 4 bases lay outside the gene matches. The CDR3 is 13 residues long. Germline-derived CDR1 and CDR2 are SEHNR and FQNEAQ (reference sequence). CDR3 sequence reads: CASSTDRGDTIYF. The CDR3 DNA reads as TGTGCCAGCAGCACCGACAGGGGGGACACCATATATTTT.

CDR3 protein: CANKDTNSGANVLTF. The CDR3 coding sequence is TGTGCCAACAAGGACACGAACTCTGGGGCCAACGTCCTGACTTTC. The rearrangement joins TRBV6-5 to TRBJ2-6; D might be TRBD1 (5 bases). Germline CDR1 MNHEY, CDR2 SVGAGI. The germline V and J ends were trimmed by 10 bases and 0 bases, with 13 bases remaining between them. The CDR3 length is 15 residues.

The chain employs TRBV5-1 and TRBJ1-1; 9 nucleotides match TRBD1. The CDR3 has 14 residues. Germline V CDR1 and CDR2: SGHRS, YFSETQ. The V segment lost 4 bases and the J segment 4 bases; nucleotides outside the gene matches: 5. The CDR3 sequence is CASSPGTGSTEAFF. The CDR3 bases are TGCGCCAGCAGCCCCGGGACAGGGAGCACTGAAGCTTTCTTT.

This chain connects TRBV28 to TRBJ1-1, with no clear D. Germline CDR1 MDHEN, CDR2 SYDVKM. CDR3 length equals 11 residues. V gave up 7 bases and J gave up 5 bases, with 8 bases separating them. CDR3 in amino acids: CASMVGTEAFF. The CDR3, as DNA: TGTGCCAGCATGGTGGGGACTGAAGCTTTCTTT.

V and J are TRBV7-2 and TRBJ1-5; D gene uncertain. CDR1 and CDR2 from the germline V gene are SGHTA and FQGNSA. V lost 1 base and J lost 5, with 9 bases in between. This CDR3 comprises 14 residues. In nucleotides, the CDR3 is TGTGCCAGCAGCTTAGGACACCTAGATCAGCCCCAGCATTTT. Translating it yields CASSLGHLDQPQHF.

The chain joins TRBV7-9 to TRBJ2-3; TRBD1 is a possible D gene (6 bases). Germline lookup yields CDR1 SEHNR and CDR2 FQNEAQ (reference sequence). V gave up 5 bases and J gave up 2 bases, with 11 bases separating them. The CDR3 length is 14 residues. Here the CDR3 DNA reads TGTGCCAGCAGCCTTGACAGGATCACAGATACGCAGTATTTT. Its protein product is CASSLDRITDTQYF.

The chain employs TRBV7-3 and TRBJ2-2, with 11 bases matching TRBD1. V lost 3 bases and J lost 6; bases outside the gene matches: 9. Germline CDR1 reads SGHTA; CDR2 reads FQGTGA. This CDR3 comprises 17 residues. CDR3 nucleotide sequence: TGTGCCAGCAGCTTGTCGGGCGGACAGGGGGCCTCCGGGGAGCTGTTTTTT. Translated, it gives CASSLSGGQGASGELFF.

This clone was counted once. The chain employs TRBV3-1 (or the pseudogene TRBV3-2) and TRBJ2-7; TRBD2 matches at 13 bases. The CDR3 has 15 amino acids. V trimming: 4 bases; J trimming: 4 bases; junction bases outside the gene matches: 4. Germline V CDR1 and CDR2: LGHDT, YNNKEL (reference sequence). CDR3 amino acids: CASSRTSGRKYEQYF. In nucleotides, the CDR3 is TGTGCCAGCAGCCGGACTAGCGGGAGAAAGTACGAGCAGTACTTC.

This rearrangement joins TRBV7-3 to TRBJ1-1, with unresolved D. The V gene's germline CDR1 is SGHTA and CDR2 FQGTGA. CDR3 length equals 13 residues. The ends were cut back, 0 bases at V and 4 bases at J, with 6 bases in the middle. CDR3 nucleotides: TGTGCCAGCAGCTTAACAGGGTTCACTGAAGCTTTCTTT. It codes for CASSLTGFTEAFF.

This sequence joins TRBV18 and TRBJ1-1; TRBD1 agrees at 8 bases. Germline trimming cut 4 bases from V and 2 bases from J; bases unmatched to any gene: 6. Germline V gene data show CDR1 as KGHSH and CDR2 as LQKENI. The CDR3 is 15 residues long. The CDR3 sequence: CASSRSDRVNTEAFF. CDR3 DNA sequence: TGTGCCAGCTCACGATCGGACAGGGTAAACACTGAAGCTTTCTTT.

The J gene is TRBJ1-4, the V gene TRBV5-1; D not certain. This CDR3 comprises 15 residues. V lost 4 bases and J lost 3, with 13 bases in between. The germline gives CDR1 SGHRS, CDR2 YFSETQ. The chain's CDR3 is CASSAPAEPNEKLFF. The CDR3 DNA sequence: TGCGCCAGCAGCGCGCCAGCTGAGCCTAATGAAAAACTGTTTTTT.

A word on this clone: One end of the junction does not line up with germline, which may come from a read error. V gene TRBV29-1 combines with J gene TRBJ1-1; 10 bases align to TRBD1. Germline V gene lookup returns CDR1 SQVTM and CDR2 ANQGSEA. CDR3 length: 10 amino acids. The CDR3 sequence: CSVGPGQGIF. DNA of the CDR3: TGCAGCGTTGGCCCGGGACAGGGGATTTTC.

This chain connects TRBV5-1 to TRBJ2-3; 9 bases fit TRBD2. The CDR3 runs to 16 residues. Trimming took 6 bases from V and 1 from J; bases not matched to a gene: 9. Germline lookup yields CDR1 SGHRS and CDR2 YFSETQ. The CDR3 DNA follows: TGCGCCAGCAACCTAAGGGAGCGGGGGGGCACAGATACGCAGTATTTT. Translated: CASNLRERGGTDTQYF.

This clone was counted once. This rearrangement joins TRBV19 to TRBJ1-2; TRBD1 agrees at 10 bases. Germline V lookup: CDR1 LNHDA, CDR2 SQIVND (reference sequence). V lost 2 bases, J lost 3 bases, and 6 bases stayed unmatched. CDR3 size: 16 residues. CDR3 in amino acids: CASSIQGTGVYYGYTF. CDR3 DNA sequence: TGTGCCAGTAGTATACAGGGGACAGGGGTATACTATGGCTACACCTTC.

This clone was detected only once. The chain couples TRBV6-6 to TRBJ2-1; the D gene is possibly TRBD1 (5 bases). CDR3 length: 13 residues. The V end was cut by 2 bases, the J end by 6 bases, with 8 bases between. CDR1 and CDR2 from the germline V gene are MNHNY and SVGAGI (reference sequence). For the CDR3, the DNA is TGTGCCAGCAGTTACGACAGAACCAATGAGCAGTTCTTC. It codes for CASSYDRTNEQFF.

There are a few counts of this clone. The chain recombines TRBV7-8 with TRBJ1-2; the D gene is possibly TRBD1 (5 bases). Germline CDR1 is SGHVS and CDR2 is FQNEAQ. Between the trimmed V and J ends, which lost 5 bases and 2 bases, there was a span of 15 bases. The CDR3 sequence is 15 residues long. The CDR3 loop is CASSRDRTGNYGYTF. For the CDR3, the DNA is TGTGCCAGCAGCCGTGACAGAACTGGGAACTATGGCTACACCTTC.

The J gene is TRBJ2-7, the V gene TRBV7-6; D uncertain. CDR1 SGHVS and CDR2 FNYEAQ come from the germline V gene. The CDR3 sequence is 12 residues long. Trimming stripped 5 bases from V and 3 bases from J, with 8 bases between. The CDR3 loop reads CASSPSGYEQYF. The CDR3 nucleotides are TGTGCCAGCAGCCCATCCGGCTACGAGCAGTACTTC.